Sequencing of this T cell receptor (beta chain) was carried out in a study of cytomegalovirus exposure and HLA in healthy donors. For the study at large: Caucasian-associated ancestry cluster membership applied to less than 85% of some 400 genotyped donors.

Primers included in the PCR were 60 Vbeta and 13 Jbeta primers. Method: immunoSEQ multiplex PCR; TCRdb's copy keeps in-frame clones and lacks some. The sample includes around 130,000 clones, 88% of them seen just once. The study, taken as a whole, reports: In presence/absence analyses, roughly uniform sequencing depth across donors was assumed. In the analysis, some V segments, TRBV6-2 and TRBV6-3 included, were excluded as indistinguishable.

Looked up from germline, CDR1 is MNHNS and CDR2 is SASEGT. This CDR3 has 13 amino acids. This clone was seen only a few times. Its antigen is currently unknown. Every donor was a healthy person donating bone marrow. Sequenced input: PBMCs. The clonotype was recovered from a woman between 35 and 50 years old in good health and CMV-seronegative. The V and J genes are TRBV6-1 and TRBJ2-7, with TRBD1 matching over 7 bases. CDR3 region: CGTRRDSFHEQYF. As DNA, the CDR3 is TGTGGCACCCGTCGGGACAGCTTCCACGAGCAGTACTTC.